Listed here are 4 T cell receptor beta chains from one sample, sequenced in a study of cytomegalovirus exposure and HLA in healthy donors. 60 Vbeta and 13 Jbeta primers were used in PCR. Assay: immunoSEQ multiplex PCR; the TCRdb copy retains only in-frame clones and omits some. The sample includes tens of thousands of clones, around 80% of them seen just once. The sample was PBMCs. The source is a male donor in good health and CMV-seropositive.

The chain combines TRBV4-2 with TRBJ2-1; D gene unclear. Trimming cost V 7 bases and J 2 bases, with 18 bases left between them. Looked up from germline, CDR1 is LGHNA and CDR2 is YNFKEQ. The CDR3 extends over 16 amino acids. In nucleotides, the CDR3 is TGTGCCAGCACAACCGAAGGAGCGACCCCCTACAATGAGCAGTTCTTC. It is translated as CASTTEGATPYNEQFF.

This clone occurred a few times. The chain is built from TRBV4-2 and TRBJ2-6, with 9 nucleotides matching TRBD1. Germline-derived CDR1 and CDR2 are LGHNA and YNFKEQ. The junction had 11 bases not matched to a gene; V was cut back by 3 bases and J by 2 bases. The CDR3 sequence is 19 residues long. CDR3 residues: CASSQQPGQGAAGANVLTF. CDR3 DNA: TGTGCCAGCAGCCAGCAACCGGGACAGGGCGCCGCTGGGGCCAACGTCCTGACTTTC.

The rearrangement links TRBV28 to TRBJ2-7; D ambiguous. Trimming left V 6 bases short and J 7 bases short, with 10 bases between. The CDR3 extends over 11 amino acids. Germline CDR1 reads MDHEN; CDR2 reads SYDVKM. CDR3 DNA: TGTGCCAGCAGCAGACTCCGGGAGCAGTACTTC. Translating it yields CASSRLREQYF.

The chain has TRBV15 and TRBJ1-4; D ambiguous. CDR1 is LNHNV and CDR2 is YYDKDF in the germline V gene (reference sequence). Trimming took off 0 bases at V and 8 bases at J, with 16 bases between the two ends. The CDR3 totals 16 residues. CDR3 coding DNA: TGTGCCACCAGCAGAGATACGTACGGAGGAGGGGAAAAACTGTTTTTT. The encoded protein is CATSRDTYGGGEKLFF.